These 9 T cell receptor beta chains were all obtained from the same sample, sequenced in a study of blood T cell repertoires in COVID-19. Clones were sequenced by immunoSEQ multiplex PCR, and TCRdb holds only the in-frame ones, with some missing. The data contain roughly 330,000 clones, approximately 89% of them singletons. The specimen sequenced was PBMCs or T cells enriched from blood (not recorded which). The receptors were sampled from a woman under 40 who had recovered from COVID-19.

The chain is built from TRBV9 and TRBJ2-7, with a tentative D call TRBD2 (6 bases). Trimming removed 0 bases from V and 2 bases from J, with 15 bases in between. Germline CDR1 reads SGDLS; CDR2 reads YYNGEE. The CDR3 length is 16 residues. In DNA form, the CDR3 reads TGTGCCAGCAGCGTAGGCGGGGCAGGAGACCCCTACGAGCAGTACTTC. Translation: CASSVGGAGDPYEQYF.

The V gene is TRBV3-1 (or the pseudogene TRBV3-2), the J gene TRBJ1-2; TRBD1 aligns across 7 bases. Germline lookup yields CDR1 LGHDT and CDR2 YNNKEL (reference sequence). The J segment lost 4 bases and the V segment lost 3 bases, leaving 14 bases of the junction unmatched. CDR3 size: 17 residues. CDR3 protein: CASSHSPQGFTSYGYTF. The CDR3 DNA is TGTGCCAGCAGCCATTCCCCACAGGGGTTTACTTCCTATGGCTACACCTTC.

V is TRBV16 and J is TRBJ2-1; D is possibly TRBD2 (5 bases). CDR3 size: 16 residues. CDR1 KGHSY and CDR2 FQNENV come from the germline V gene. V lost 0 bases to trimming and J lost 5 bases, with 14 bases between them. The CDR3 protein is CASSQSRGQRNNEQFF. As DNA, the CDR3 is TGTGCCAGCAGCCAATCGAGAGGGCAAAGAAACAATGAGCAGTTCTTC.

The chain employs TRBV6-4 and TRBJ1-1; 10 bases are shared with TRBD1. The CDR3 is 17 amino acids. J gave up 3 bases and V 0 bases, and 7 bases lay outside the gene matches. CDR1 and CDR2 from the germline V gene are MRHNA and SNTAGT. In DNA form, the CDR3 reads TGTGCCAGCAGTGACTCCCCGGACAGGGGGAGATACACTGAAGCTTTCTTT. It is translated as CASSDSPDRGRYTEAFF.

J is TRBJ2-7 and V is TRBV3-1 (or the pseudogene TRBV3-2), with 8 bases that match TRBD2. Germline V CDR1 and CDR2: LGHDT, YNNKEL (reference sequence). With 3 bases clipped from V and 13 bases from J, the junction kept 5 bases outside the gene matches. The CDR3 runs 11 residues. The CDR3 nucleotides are TGTGCCAGCAGCCAGGATAGCGGGGTTTACTTC. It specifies CASSQDSGVYF.

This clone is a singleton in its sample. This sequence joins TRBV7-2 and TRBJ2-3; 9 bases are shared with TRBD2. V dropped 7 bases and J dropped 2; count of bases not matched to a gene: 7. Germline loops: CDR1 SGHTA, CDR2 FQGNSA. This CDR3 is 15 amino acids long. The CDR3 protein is CASTRGTSFTDTQYF. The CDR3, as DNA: TGTGCCAGCACCAGAGGGACTAGCTTCACAGATACGCAGTATTTT.

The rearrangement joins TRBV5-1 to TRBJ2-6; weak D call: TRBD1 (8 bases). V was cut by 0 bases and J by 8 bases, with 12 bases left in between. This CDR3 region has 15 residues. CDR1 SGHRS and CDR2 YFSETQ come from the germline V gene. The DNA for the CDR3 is TGCGCCAGCAGCTTGGCACAGGGGGGGACCAACGTCCTGACTTTC. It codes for CASSLAQGGTNVLTF.

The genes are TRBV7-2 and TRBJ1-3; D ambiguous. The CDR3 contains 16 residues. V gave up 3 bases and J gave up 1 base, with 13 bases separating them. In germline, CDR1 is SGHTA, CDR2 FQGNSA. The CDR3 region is CASSLHSVRSGNTIYF. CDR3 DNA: TGTGCCAGCAGCTTGCATAGTGTACGATCTGGAAACACCATATATTTT. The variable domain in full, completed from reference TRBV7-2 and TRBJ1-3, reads GAGVSQSPSNKVTEKGKDVELRCDPISGHTALYWYRQSLGQGLEFLIYFQGNSAPDKSGLPSDRFSAERTGGSVSTLTIQRTQQEDSAVYLCASSLHSVRSGNTIYFGEGSWLTVV.

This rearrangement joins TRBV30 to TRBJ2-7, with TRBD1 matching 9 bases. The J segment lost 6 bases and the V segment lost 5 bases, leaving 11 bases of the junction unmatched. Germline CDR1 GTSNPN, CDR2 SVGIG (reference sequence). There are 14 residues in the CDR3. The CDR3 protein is CAWGLGTGSSEQYF. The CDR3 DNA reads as TGTGCCTGGGGCCTCGGGACAGGGTCTTCCGAGCAGTACTTC.